Sequencing of this TCR beta chain was carried out in a study of shared clonotypes between healthy human individuals. Study-level results: Rarefaction showed that sequencing of sorted subsets was incomplete (despite large depth).

In this sample, this clone turned up once. Antigen unknown. Samples underwent the assay at deep level. The protocol was immunoSEQ multiplex PCR, while the TCRdb copy is restricted to in-frame clones and leaves out a portion. The data hold about 2.4 million clones, with more than 85% observed a single time. The authors divided CD4+ cells into CD45RA+ naive and CD45RA-negative memory subsets. V was clipped by 8 bases and J by 6 bases, with 13 bases between them. CDR3 length: 13 residues. CDR1 is MDHEN, CDR2 SYDVKM, per germline. This TCR derives from a man aged 18-30 years in good health. Some clones in this sample may be carry-over from other donors' samples. The chain uses TRBV28 and TRBJ2-2, with D unclear. Material for sequencing was naive CD4+ T cells from PBMCs. Subset indicated: CD45RA+ positively selected. The CDR3 loop is CASRAGRPGELFF. The CDR3 DNA sequence: TGTGCCAGCCGCGCCGGTCGGCCCGGGGAGCTGTTTTTT.